A selection of T cell receptor beta chains follows, all from one sample in a study of blood T cell repertoires in COVID-19. TCRdb keeps only in-frame clones here, not all; method: immunoSEQ multiplex PCR. Found here are fewer than 450,000 clones, about 90% of them singletons; the top ten hold under 1.3%. The sequencing sample was made of PBMCs or T cells enriched from blood (not recorded which). These receptors were taken from a woman aged 25 to 45 who had recovered from COVID-19. CDR3s include the opening cysteine and the closing phenylalanine or tryptophan. A D gene is named only where the DNA matches it firmly. The size entry is marked missing in some rows and otherwise reads once, few, many or a size class.

v_call: TRBV18
clone_size: .
d_call: TRBD1
j_call: TRBJ2-3
cdr3_aa: CASSPPGQGWSDTQYF
cdr3_nt: TGTGCCAGCTCACCACCGGGACAGGGCTGGTCAGATACGCAGTATTTT

v_call: TRBV2
clone_size: .
d_call: TRBD1
j_call: TRBJ1-3
cdr3_aa: CASTTTGQLSGNTIYF
cdr3_nt: TGTGCCAGCACTACGACAGGGCAACTCTCTGGAAACACCATATATTTT

v_call: TRBV19
clone_size: .
d_call: TRBD1
j_call: TRBJ2-5
cdr3_aa: CASSIGDRVTAETQYF
cdr3_nt: TGTGCCAGTAGTATAGGGGACAGGGTCACGGCAGAGACCCAGTACTTC

v_call: TRBV14
clone_size: many
d_call: .
j_call: TRBJ1-4
cdr3_aa: CASSLLSSEKLFF
cdr3_nt: TGTGCCAGCAGCCTTTTGAGCTCCGAAAAACTGTTTTTT

v_call: TRBV12-5
clone_size: .
d_call: TRBD1
j_call: TRBJ1-1
cdr3_aa: CASGLVLTQGMNTEAFF
cdr3_nt: TGTGCTAGTGGTTTGGTCCTTACACAGGGGATGAACACTGAAGCTTTCTTT

v_call: TRBV4-1
clone_size: .
d_call: TRBD1
j_call: TRBJ2-2
cdr3_aa: CASSQDGRRGLYTGELFF
cdr3_nt: TGCGCCAGCAGCCAAGACGGGCGAAGGGGGCTCTACACCGGGGAGCTGTTTTTT

v_call: TRBV7-2
clone_size: .
d_call: .
j_call: TRBJ1-2
cdr3_aa: CASSLARGEGYTF
cdr3_nt: TGTGCCAGCAGCTTAGCCCGGGGGGAAGGCTACACCTTC

v_call: TRBV6-5
clone_size: .
d_call: .
j_call: TRBJ2-7
cdr3_aa: CASSQGSGEQYF
cdr3_nt: TGTGCCAGCAGTCAGGGTTCCGGCGAGCAGTACTTC

v_call: TRBV28
clone_size: .
d_call: .
j_call: TRBJ2-3
cdr3_aa: CASSFDWGGTDTQYF
cdr3_nt: TGTGCCAGCAGTTTCGATTGGGGGGGCACAGATACGCAGTATTTT

v_call: TRBV5-5
clone_size: few
d_call: TRBD1
j_call: TRBJ2-5
cdr3_aa: CASRKTGEETQYF
cdr3_nt: TGTGCCAGCAGAAAAACAGGGGAAGAGACCCAGTACTTC

v_call: TRBV7-9
clone_size: .
d_call: .
j_call: TRBJ1-2
cdr3_aa: CASSLEGEGTF
cdr3_nt: TGTGCCAGCAGCTTAGAGGGGGAAGGCACCTTC

v_call: TRBV2
clone_size: .
d_call: .
j_call: TRBJ2-3
cdr3_aa: CASSDRGGYTDTQYF
cdr3_nt: TGTGCCAGCAGTGATAGGGGGGGTTACACAGATACGCAGTATTTT

v_call: TRBV10-3
clone_size: once
d_call: TRBD1
j_call: TRBJ1-5
cdr3_aa: CAISESRTGGGEPQHF
cdr3_nt: TGTGCCATCAGTGAGTCGCGGACAGGGGGAGGTGAGCCCCAGCATTTT

v_call: TRBV5-1
clone_size: .
d_call: TRBD1
j_call: TRBJ2-3
cdr3_aa: CASSLRGLGTDTQYF
cdr3_nt: TGCGCCAGCAGCTTAAGGGGGCTGGGCACAGATACGCAGTATTTT

v_call: TRBV27
clone_size: .
d_call: .
j_call: TRBJ1-6
cdr3_aa: CASSFGQPNSPLHF
cdr3_nt: TGTGCCAGCAGTTTCGGACAGCCAAATTCACCCCTCCACTTT

v_call: TRBV6-5
clone_size: .
d_call: TRBD1
j_call: TRBJ2-3
cdr3_aa: CASSFTSQGLNTQYF
cdr3_nt: TGTGCCAGCAGCTTCACGTCACAGGGGCTTAATACGCAGTATTTT

v_call: TRBV6-2/TRBV6-3
clone_size: once
d_call: .
j_call: TRBJ1-5
cdr3_aa: CASSYRGRGQPQHF
cdr3_nt: TGTGCCAGCAGTTACAGGGGAAGGGGTCAGCCCCAGCATTTT

v_call: TRBV10-3
clone_size: once
d_call: TRBD1
j_call: TRBJ1-6
cdr3_aa: CATRQGESPLHF
cdr3_nt: TGTGCCACCCGACAGGGGGAATCACCCCTCCACTTT

v_call: TRBV28
clone_size: .
d_call: TRBD2
j_call: TRBJ2-7
cdr3_aa: CASTLAGPSYEQYF
cdr3_nt: TGTGCCAGCACTCTAGCGGGGCCCTCCTACGAGCAGTACTTC

v_call: TRBV28
clone_size: .
d_call: .
j_call: TRBJ1-2
cdr3_aa: CASSLIGAGRGYTF
cdr3_nt: TGTGCCAGCAGTTTGATAGGGGCTGGGCGTGGCTACACCTTC

v_call: TRBV5-4
clone_size: .
d_call: TRBD2
j_call: TRBJ2-7
cdr3_aa: CASSLGLAGTTYEQYF
cdr3_nt: TGTGCCAGCAGCTTAGGTCTAGCGGGGACCACCTACGAGCAGTACTTC

v_call: TRBV30
clone_size: .
d_call: .
j_call: TRBJ1-1
cdr3_aa: CAWMISVNTEAFF
cdr3_nt: TGTGCCTGGATGATTTCAGTGAACACTGAAGCTTTCTTT

v_call: TRBV30
clone_size: once
d_call: TRBD1
j_call: TRBJ2-3
cdr3_aa: CAWRQGAHTDTQYF
cdr3_nt: TGTGCCTGGAGACAGGGGGCCCACACAGATACGCAGTATTTT

v_call: TRBV10-3
clone_size: .
d_call: .
j_call: TRBJ2-1
cdr3_aa: CAISADLNNEQFF
cdr3_nt: TGTGCCATCAGTGCGGACTTAAACAATGAGCAGTTCTTC

v_call: TRBV27
clone_size: .
d_call: TRBD1
j_call: TRBJ2-7
cdr3_aa: CASSWTGRAYEQYF
cdr3_nt: TGTGCCAGCAGTTGGACAGGGAGAGCCTACGAGCAGTACTTC

v_call: TRBV29-1
clone_size: .
d_call: TRBD2
j_call: TRBJ2-2
cdr3_aa: CSVVLAANTGELFF
cdr3_nt: TGCAGCGTTGTACTAGCGGCGAACACCGGGGAGCTGTTTTTT

v_call: TRBV6-5
clone_size: .
d_call: .
j_call: TRBJ2-5
cdr3_aa: CASSYTTVPGETQYF
cdr3_nt: TGTGCCAGCAGTTACACTACCGTCCCTGGGGAGACCCAGTACTTC

v_call: TRBV11-3
clone_size: once
d_call: TRBD2
j_call: TRBJ2-1
cdr3_aa: CASSLARTSVEQFF
cdr3_nt: TGTGCCAGCAGCTTAGCTCGGACTAGCGTTGAGCAGTTCTTC

v_call: TRBV7-8
clone_size: .
d_call: TRBD1
j_call: TRBJ2-5
cdr3_aa: CASISPKSGTAQETQYF
cdr3_nt: TGTGCCAGCATCTCCCCTAAGTCCGGGACAGCCCAAGAGACCCAGTACTTC

v_call: TRBV18
clone_size: .
d_call: .
j_call: TRBJ2-6
cdr3_aa: CASSLNPGSGANVLTF
cdr3_nt: TGTGCCAGCTCGCTTAATCCGGGTTCTGGGGCCAACGTCCTGACTTTC

v_call: TRBV19
clone_size: .
d_call: .
j_call: TRBJ1-5
cdr3_aa: CASSIAARQPQHF
cdr3_nt: TGTGCCAGTAGTATAGCCGCGAGGCAGCCCCAGCATTTT

v_call: TRBV5-1
clone_size: once
d_call: .
j_call: TRBJ2-1
cdr3_aa: CASSLGGGGPHNEQFF
cdr3_nt: TGCGCCAGCAGCTTGGGGGGGGGCGGCCCCCACAATGAGCAGTTCTTC

v_call: TRBV12-5
clone_size: .
d_call: TRBD1
j_call: TRBJ1-5
cdr3_aa: CASGLVRGQGWSNQPQHF
cdr3_nt: TGTGCTAGTGGTTTGGTAAGGGGACAGGGTTGGAGCAATCAGCCCCAGCATTTT

v_call: TRBV7-2
clone_size: once
d_call: TRBD2
j_call: TRBJ2-7
cdr3_aa: CASSSYSGGDSYEQYF
cdr3_nt: TGTGCCAGCAGCTCCTATAGCGGGGGGGACTCCTACGAGCAGTACTTC

v_call: TRBV12-3/TRBV12-4
clone_size: once
d_call: .
j_call: TRBJ1-4
cdr3_aa: CASSLGGHKKLFF
cdr3_nt: TGTGCCAGCAGTTTAGGAGGTCATAAAAAACTGTTTTTT

v_call: TRBV18
clone_size: .
d_call: TRBD1
j_call: TRBJ1-2
cdr3_aa: CASSGDRTQRGYTF
cdr3_nt: TGTGCCAGCTCCGGGGACAGGACTCAAAGGGGCTACACCTTC

v_call: TRBV30
clone_size: .
d_call: TRBD1
j_call: TRBJ2-5
cdr3_aa: CAWSVGTGAETQYF
cdr3_nt: TGTGCCTGGAGTGTCGGGACAGGGGCTGAGACCCAGTACTTC